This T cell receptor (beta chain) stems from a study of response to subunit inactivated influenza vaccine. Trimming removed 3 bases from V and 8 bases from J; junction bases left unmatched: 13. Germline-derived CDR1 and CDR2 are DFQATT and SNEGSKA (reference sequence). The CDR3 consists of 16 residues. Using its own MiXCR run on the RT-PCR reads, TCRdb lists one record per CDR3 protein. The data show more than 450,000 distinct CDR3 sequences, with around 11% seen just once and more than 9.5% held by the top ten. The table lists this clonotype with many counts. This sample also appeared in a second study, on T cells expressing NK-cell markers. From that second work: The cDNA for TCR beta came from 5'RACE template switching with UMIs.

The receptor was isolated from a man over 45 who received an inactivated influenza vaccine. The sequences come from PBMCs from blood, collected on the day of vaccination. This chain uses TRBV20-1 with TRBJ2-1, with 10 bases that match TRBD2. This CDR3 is CSARQASSGRAHEQFF. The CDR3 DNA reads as TGCAGTGCTAGGCAGGCTTCAAGCGGGAGGGCCCATGAGCAGTTCTTC.